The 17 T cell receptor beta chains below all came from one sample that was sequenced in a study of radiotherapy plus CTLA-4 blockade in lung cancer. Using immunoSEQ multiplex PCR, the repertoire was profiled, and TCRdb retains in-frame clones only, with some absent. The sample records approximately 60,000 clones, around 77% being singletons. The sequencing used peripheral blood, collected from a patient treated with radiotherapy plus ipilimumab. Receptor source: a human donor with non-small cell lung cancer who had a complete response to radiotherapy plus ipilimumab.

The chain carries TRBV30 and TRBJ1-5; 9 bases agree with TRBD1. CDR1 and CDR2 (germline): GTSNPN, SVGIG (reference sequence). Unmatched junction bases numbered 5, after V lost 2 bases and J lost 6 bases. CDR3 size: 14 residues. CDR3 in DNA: TGTGCCTGGAGTCAACGGACAGGGGCTCAGCCCCAGCATTTT. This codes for CAWSQRTGAQPQHF.

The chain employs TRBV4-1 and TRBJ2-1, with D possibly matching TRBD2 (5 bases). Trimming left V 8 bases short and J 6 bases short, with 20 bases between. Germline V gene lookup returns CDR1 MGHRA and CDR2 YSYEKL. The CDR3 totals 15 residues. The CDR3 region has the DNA TGCGCCAGCGGAGAAGACATAGGACTCCCCAATGAGCAGTTCTTC. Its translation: CASGEDIGLPNEQFF.

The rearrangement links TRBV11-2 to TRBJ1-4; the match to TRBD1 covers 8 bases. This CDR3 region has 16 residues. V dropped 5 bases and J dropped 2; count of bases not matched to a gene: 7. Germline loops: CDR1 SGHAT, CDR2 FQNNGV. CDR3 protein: CASSLRRQGTNEKLFF. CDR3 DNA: TGTGCCAGCAGCCTACGCCGACAGGGGACTAATGAAAAACTGTTTTTT.

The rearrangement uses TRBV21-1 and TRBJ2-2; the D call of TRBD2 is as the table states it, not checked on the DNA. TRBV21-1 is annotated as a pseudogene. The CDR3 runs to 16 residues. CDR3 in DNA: TGTGCCAGCATCCTGACTAGCGGGAGGAACACCGGGGAGCTGTTTTTT. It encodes CASILTSGRNTGELFF.

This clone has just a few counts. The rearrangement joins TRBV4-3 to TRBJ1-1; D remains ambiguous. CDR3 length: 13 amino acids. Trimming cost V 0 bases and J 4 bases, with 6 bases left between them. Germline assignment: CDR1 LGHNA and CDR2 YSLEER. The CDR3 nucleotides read TGCGCCAGCAGCCAAGACAGGTTCACTGAAGCTTTCTTT. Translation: CASSQDRFTEAFF.

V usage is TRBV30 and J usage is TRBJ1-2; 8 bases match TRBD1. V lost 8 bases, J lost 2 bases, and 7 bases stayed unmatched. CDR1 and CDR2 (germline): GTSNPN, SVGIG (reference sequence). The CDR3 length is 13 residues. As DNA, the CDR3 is TGTGCCCGACAGGGGTGGGGGAACTATGGCTACACCTTC. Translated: CARQGWGNYGYTF. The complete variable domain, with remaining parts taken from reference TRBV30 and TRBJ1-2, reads SQTIHQWPATLVQPVGSPLSLECTVEGTSNPNLYWYRQAAGRGLQLLFYSVGIGQISSEVPQNLSASRPQDRQFILSSKKLLLSDSGFYLCARQGWGNYGYTFGSGTRLTVV.

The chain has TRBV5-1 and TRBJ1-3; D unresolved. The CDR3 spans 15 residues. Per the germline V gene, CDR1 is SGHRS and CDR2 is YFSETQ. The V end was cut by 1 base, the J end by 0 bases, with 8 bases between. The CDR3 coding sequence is TGCGCCAGCAGCTTGACGGTCAACTCTGGAAACACCATATATTTT. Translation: CASSLTVNSGNTIYF.

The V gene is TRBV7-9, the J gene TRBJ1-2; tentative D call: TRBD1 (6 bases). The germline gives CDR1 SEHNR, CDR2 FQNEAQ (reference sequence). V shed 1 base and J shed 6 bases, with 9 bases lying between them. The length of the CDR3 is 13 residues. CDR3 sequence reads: CASSLENRDGYTF. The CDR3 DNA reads TGTGCCAGCAGCTTAGAAAACAGGGATGGCTACACCTTC.

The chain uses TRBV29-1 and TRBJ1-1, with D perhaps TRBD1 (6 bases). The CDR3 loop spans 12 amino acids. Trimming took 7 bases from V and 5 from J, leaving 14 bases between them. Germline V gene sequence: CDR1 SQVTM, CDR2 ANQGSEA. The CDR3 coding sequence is TGCAGCGCCTGCAGGGGTAATACTGAAGCTTTCTTT. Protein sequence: CSACRGNTEAFF.

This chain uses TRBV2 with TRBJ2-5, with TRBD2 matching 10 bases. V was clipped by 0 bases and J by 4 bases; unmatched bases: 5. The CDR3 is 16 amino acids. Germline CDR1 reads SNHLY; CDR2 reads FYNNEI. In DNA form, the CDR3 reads TGTGCCAGCAGTGAAGCAGGACTAGCGGAGCTAGAGACCCAGTACTTC. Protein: CASSEAGLAELETQYF.

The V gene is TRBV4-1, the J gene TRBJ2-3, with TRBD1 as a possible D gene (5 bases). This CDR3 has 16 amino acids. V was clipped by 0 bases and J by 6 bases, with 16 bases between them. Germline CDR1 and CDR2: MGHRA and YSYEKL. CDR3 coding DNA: TGCGCCAGCAGCCAAGATTGGGGCAGGGTTGGTGATACGCAGTATTTT. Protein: CASSQDWGRVGDTQYF.

The CDR3 sequence is CASSLPTGGNQPQHF. The CDR3, as DNA: TGTGCCAGCAGTTTACCCACGGGCGGCAATCAGCCCCAGCATTTT. V gene TRBV28 combines with J gene TRBJ1-5; no clear D. Germline CDR1 MDHEN, CDR2 SYDVKM. The CDR3 has 15 amino acids. The V end lost 2 bases, the J end lost 2 bases, and 10 bases lay between the germline ends. Full variable domain (rest looked up from reference TRBV28 and TRBJ1-5): DVKVTQSSRYLVKRTGEKVFLECVQDMDHENMFWYRQDPGLGLRLIYFSYDVKMKEKGDIPEGYSVSREKKERFSLILESASTNQTSMYLCASSLPTGGNQPQHFGDGTRLSIL.

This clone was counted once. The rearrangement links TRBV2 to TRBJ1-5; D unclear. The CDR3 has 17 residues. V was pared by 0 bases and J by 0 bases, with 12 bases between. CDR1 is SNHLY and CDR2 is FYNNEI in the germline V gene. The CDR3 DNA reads TGTGCCAGCAGTGAAGCGCTGGGGTTTTATAGCAATCAGCCCCAGCATTTT. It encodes CASSEALGFYSNQPQHF.

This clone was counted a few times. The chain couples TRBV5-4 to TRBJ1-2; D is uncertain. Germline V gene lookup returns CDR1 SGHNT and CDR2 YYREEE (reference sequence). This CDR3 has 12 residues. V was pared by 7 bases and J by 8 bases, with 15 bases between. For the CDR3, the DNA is TGTGCCAGCTCGTCCCCGGGGTGGGGCTACACCTTC. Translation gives CASSSPGWGYTF.

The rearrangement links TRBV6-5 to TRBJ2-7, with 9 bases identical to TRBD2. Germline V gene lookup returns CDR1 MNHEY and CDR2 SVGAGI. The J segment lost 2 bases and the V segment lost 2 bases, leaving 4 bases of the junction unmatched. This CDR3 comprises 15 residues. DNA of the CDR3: TGTGCCAGCAGTTACGCTAGCGGGGACCCCTACGAGCAGTACTTC. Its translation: CASSYASGDPYEQYF.

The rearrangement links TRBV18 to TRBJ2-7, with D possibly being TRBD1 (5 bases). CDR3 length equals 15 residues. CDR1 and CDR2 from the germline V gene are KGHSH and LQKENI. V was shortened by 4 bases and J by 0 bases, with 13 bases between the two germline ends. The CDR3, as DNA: TGTGCCAGCTCACTTGCCCGGACACCCTCCTACGAGCAGTACTTC. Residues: CASSLARTPSYEQYF.

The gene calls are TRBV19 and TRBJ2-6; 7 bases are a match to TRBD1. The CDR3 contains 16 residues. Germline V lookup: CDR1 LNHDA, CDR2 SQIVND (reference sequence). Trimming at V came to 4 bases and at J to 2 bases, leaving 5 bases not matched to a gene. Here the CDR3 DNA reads TGTGCCAGTAGTACGACAGGGAGTCCTGGGGCCAACGTCCTGACTTTC. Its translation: CASSTTGSPGANVLTF.